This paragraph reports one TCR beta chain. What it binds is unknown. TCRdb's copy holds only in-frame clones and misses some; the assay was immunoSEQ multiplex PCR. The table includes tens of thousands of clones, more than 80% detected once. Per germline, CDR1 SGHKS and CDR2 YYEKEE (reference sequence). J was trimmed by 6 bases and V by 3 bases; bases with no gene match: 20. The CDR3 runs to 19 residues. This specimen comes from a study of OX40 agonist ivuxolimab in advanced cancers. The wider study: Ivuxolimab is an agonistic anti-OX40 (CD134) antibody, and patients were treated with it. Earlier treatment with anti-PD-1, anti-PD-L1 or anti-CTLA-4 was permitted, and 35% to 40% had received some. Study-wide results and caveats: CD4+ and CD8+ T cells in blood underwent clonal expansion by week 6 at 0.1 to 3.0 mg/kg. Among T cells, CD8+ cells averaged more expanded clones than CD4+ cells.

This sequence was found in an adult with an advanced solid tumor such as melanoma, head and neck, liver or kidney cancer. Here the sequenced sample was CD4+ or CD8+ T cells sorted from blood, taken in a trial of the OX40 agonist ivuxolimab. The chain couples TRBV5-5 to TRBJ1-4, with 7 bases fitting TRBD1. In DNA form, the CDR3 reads TGTGCCAGCAGCTCCAAATTCCGGGACAGAGTCATAAGTCATGAAAAACTGTTTTTT. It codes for CASSSKFRDRVISHEKLFF.